The 22 T cell receptor beta chains in this list originate from one sample, sequenced in a study of blood T cell repertoires in COVID-19. Profiling relied on immunoSEQ multiplex PCR, and the TCRdb table lists in-frame clones only, not all of them. The table has about 300,000 clones, 80% to 90% seen once; the top ten hold 1.2%. Sequenced: peripheral blood. The receptors were sampled from a woman between 45 and 60 years old with acute or convalescent COVID-19.

The chain couples TRBV6-6 to TRBJ2-5; 13 bases line up with TRBD2. Germline V gene data show CDR1 as MNHNY and CDR2 as SVGAGI (reference sequence). Trimming took 5 bases from V and 4 from J; bases not matched to a gene: 7. CDR3 length: 16 amino acids. CDR3: CASSQTSGRAPETQYF. The CDR3, as DNA: TGTGCCAGCAGTCAAACTAGCGGGAGGGCCCCAGAGACCCAGTACTTC.

The genes are TRBV15 and TRBJ1-3; 7 nucleotides agree with TRBD1. Germline V CDR1 and CDR2: LNHNV, YYDKDF (reference sequence). V dropped 1 base and J dropped 0; count of bases not matched to a gene: 3. CDR3 size: 16 residues. The CDR3 DNA reads TGTGCCACCAGCAGAGGCCAGGGGGACTCTGGAAACACCATATATTTT. This translates into CATSRGQGDSGNTIYF. Full variable domain (outside the CDR3, taken from reference TRBV15 and TRBJ1-3): DAMVIQNPRYQVTQFGKPVTLSCSQTLNHNVMYWYQQKSSQAPKLLFHYYDKDFNNEADTPDNFQSRRPNTSFCFLDIRSPGLGDTAMYLCATSRGQGDSGNTIYFGEGSWLTVV.

This clone appeared a few times. The chain combines TRBV7-2 with TRBJ1-2; tentatively, D is TRBD1 (5 bases). Germline values: CDR1 SGHTA, CDR2 FQGNSA. The CDR3 sequence is 13 residues long. V was pared by 4 bases and J by 4 bases, with 10 bases between. CDR3 in amino acids: CASSSREVYGYTF. CDR3 DNA sequence: TGTGCCAGCAGCTCCAGGGAAGTCTATGGCTACACCTTC. Filled out from reference TRBV7-2 and TRBJ1-2, the complete variable domain reads GAGVSQSPSNKVTEKGKDVELRCDPISGHTALYWYRQSLGQGLEFLIYFQGNSAPDKSGLPSDRFSAERTGGSVSTLTIQRTQQEDSAVYLCASSSREVYGYTFGSGTRLTVV.

This chain uses TRBV6-2 or TRBV6-3 with TRBJ1-1; D possibly corresponds to TRBD1 (5 bases). Trimming pared 6 bases from V and 1 base from J, leaving 12 bases between. The germline V gene has CDR1 MNHEY and CDR2 SVGEGT. The CDR3 is made up of 14 amino acids. CDR3 sequence (DNA): TGTGCCAGCAGCCTCGCCAGGGCGAACACTGAAGCTTTCTTT. This translates into CASSLARANTEAFF.

V and J are TRBV28 and TRBJ1-1; TRBD1 matches at 8 bases. The CDR3 covers 13 residues. In germline, CDR1 is MDHEN, CDR2 SYDVKM. Trimming cost V 8 bases and J 1 base; bases outside gene matches: 3. CDR3 amino acids: CASSGGWNTEAFF. CDR3 coding DNA: TGTGCCAGCTCAGGGGGCTGGAACACTGAAGCTTTCTTT.

This clone was seen only a few times. The chain has TRBV11-3 and TRBJ2-3, with a tentative D call TRBD2 (5 bases). Germline V lookup: CDR1 SGHNT, CDR2 YENEEA. V lost 1 base to trimming and J lost 6 bases, with 14 bases between them. CDR3 length equals 15 residues. The CDR3 loop is CASSLGRGPVDTQYF. The DNA for the CDR3 is TGTGCCAGCAGCTTAGGCCGCGGGCCGGTTGATACGCAGTATTTT.

CDR3 in DNA: TGTGCCAGCAGTCATCCGGGACTCCGGACGTACAATGAGCAGTTCTTC. Translated: CASSHPGLRTYNEQFF. This chain links TRBV6-2 or TRBV6-3 with TRBJ2-1; perhaps TRBD2 as D (6 bases). The CDR3 length is 16 residues. The ends were cut back, 5 bases at V and 4 bases at J, with 18 bases in the middle. Germline V CDR1 and CDR2: MNHEY, SVGEGT.

The V call is TRBV13, the J call TRBJ1-2; no firm D call. V was shortened by 2 bases and J by 4 bases, with 17 bases between the two germline ends. This CDR3 region has 16 residues. Germline-derived CDR1 and CDR2 are PRHDT and FYEKMQ (reference sequence). The CDR3 region is CASSLNRQEDLYGYTF. Here the CDR3 DNA reads TGTGCCAGCAGCTTAAATCGCCAGGAAGACCTCTATGGCTACACCTTC.

This chain links TRBV3-1 (or the pseudogene TRBV3-2) with TRBJ2-1; TRBD2 matches 8 bases. Germline V CDR1 and CDR2: LGHDT, YNNKEL (reference sequence). The CDR3 loop spans 19 amino acids. Losses at the gene ends were 3 bases for V and 0 bases for J; bases not matched to a gene: 13. The CDR3 region is CASSQGTGLAKSSYNEQFF. The CDR3 DNA reads as TGTGCCAGCAGCCAGGGGACCGGACTAGCCAAAAGCTCCTACAATGAGCAGTTCTTC.

The V and J genes are TRBV6-5 and TRBJ1-6; D might be TRBD1 (5 bases). V shed 0 bases and J shed 10 bases, with 13 bases lying between them. This CDR3 contains 15 residues. CDR1 MNHEY and CDR2 SVGAGI come from the germline V gene. The CDR3 DNA sequence: TGTGCCAGCAGTTACTCAGGGGCTGAAGTCTCACCCCTCCACTTT. This sequence encodes CASSYSGAEVSPLHF.

This rearrangement joins TRBV25-1 to TRBJ2-2; 8 bases align to TRBD2. With V trimmed by 3 bases and J by 3 bases, 6 bases remained unmatched. The CDR3 consists of 16 residues. The germline gives CDR1 MGHDK, CDR2 SYGVNS. The CDR3 reads CASSDSGRADTGELFF. The CDR3 nucleotides read TGTGCCAGCAGTGATTCCGGGAGGGCCGACACCGGGGAGCTGTTTTTT. The entire variable domain, with the rest obtained from reference TRBV25-1 and TRBJ2-2, is as follows: EADIYQTPRYLVIGTGKKITLECSQTMGHDKMYWYQQDPGMELHLIHYSYGVNSTEKGDLSSESTVSRIRTEHFPLTLESARPSHTSQYLCASSDSGRADTGELFFGEGSRLTVL.

The genes are TRBV3-1 (or the pseudogene TRBV3-2) and TRBJ1-2; weak D call: TRBD1 (6 bases). This CDR3 is built from 12 residues. The germline V gene encodes CDR1 LGHDT and CDR2 YNNKEL (reference sequence). V lost 8 bases and J lost 5, with 12 bases in between. The CDR3 is CASEGDGYGYTF. CDR3 bases: TGTGCCAGCGAGGGGGACGGATATGGCTACACCTTC.

The chain employs TRBV7-2 and TRBJ2-1, with 7 bases matching TRBD2. The CDR3 runs 14 residues. Looked up from germline, CDR1 is SGHTA and CDR2 is FQGNSA. J lost 9 bases, V lost 2 bases, and 7 bases had no gene match. CDR3 DNA sequence: TGTGCCAGCAGCTTAACCGGGACTATCGTTGAGCAGTTCTTC. Residues: CASSLTGTIVEQFF.

This rearrangement joins TRBV7-3 to TRBJ2-1; D is possibly TRBD2 (5 bases). The CDR3 spans 17 residues. Germline loops: CDR1 SGHTA, CDR2 FQGTGA. V was clipped by 5 bases and J by 8 bases, with 25 bases between them. Here the CDR3 reads CASSATRTPGPGDEQFF. The CDR3 nucleotides are TGTGCCAGCAGCGCCACAAGGACCCCAGGTCCCGGGGATGAGCAGTTCTTC.

The V gene is TRBV29-1, the J gene TRBJ2-1; D uncertain. The CDR3 spans 14 residues. Per the germline V gene, CDR1 is SQVTM and CDR2 is ANQGSEA. V lost 4 bases to trimming and J lost 0 bases, with 10 bases between them. The CDR3: CSVVPPGSYNEQFF. CDR3 bases: TGCAGCGTTGTCCCCCCGGGCTCCTACAATGAGCAGTTCTTC.

The chain is built from TRBV18 and TRBJ2-7; 7 nucleotides match TRBD1. Per the germline V gene, CDR1 is KGHSH and CDR2 is LQKENI. V shed 0 bases and J 3 bases; nucleotides not matched to a gene: 5. The CDR3 extends over 15 amino acids. CDR3 bases: TGTGCCAGCTCACCACCCGGGACAGCACTCTACGAGCAGTACTTC. Encoded protein: CASSPPGTALYEQYF.

CDR3 in DNA: TGTGCCAGCAGCCTGAGTATAGCGGGGGCGGGGAACACCGGGGAGCTGTTTTTT. It translates to CASSLSIAGAGNTGELFF. The chain carries TRBV9 and TRBJ2-2; 9 bases line up with TRBD2. This CDR3 has 18 amino acids. Germline V lookup: CDR1 SGDLS, CDR2 YYNGEE. V was pared by 4 bases and J by 1 base, with 11 bases of the junction left unmatched. Supplemented by reference TRBV9 and TRBJ2-2, the full variable domain reads DSGVTQTPKHLITATGQRVTLRCSPRSGDLSVYWYQQSLDQGLQFLIQYYNGEERAKGNILERFSAQQFPDLHSELNLSSLELGDSALYFCASSLSIAGAGNTGELFFGEGSRLTVL.

The chain joins TRBV11-3 to TRBJ2-3; 9 positions agree with TRBD2. This CDR3 is 15 amino acids long. Germline V gene sequence: CDR1 SGHNT, CDR2 YENEEA. The V segment lost 1 base and the J segment 3 bases; nucleotides outside the gene matches: 2. As DNA, the CDR3 is TGTGCCAGCAGCTTAGGGACTAGCGTGACAGATACGCAGTATTTT. Translation gives CASSLGTSVTDTQYF.

This chain joins TRBV28 and TRBJ2-5; weak D call: TRBD2 (6 bases). V was pared by 7 bases and J by 4 bases, with 13 bases between. Germline-derived CDR1 and CDR2 are MDHEN and SYDVKM. The CDR3 sequence is 13 residues long. Written as DNA, the CDR3 is TGTGCCAGCACCGGGACTTTCGGAGAGACCCAGTACTTC. It specifies CASTGTFGETQYF.

The chain has TRBV5-1 and TRBJ2-5, with a weak D call TRBD2 (5 bases). The V end was cut by 4 bases, the J end by 5 bases, with 12 bases between. Germline V gene lookup returns CDR1 SGHRS and CDR2 YFSETQ. This CDR3 comprises 13 residues. The CDR3 is CASSPTGSETQYF. Here the CDR3 DNA reads TGCGCCAGCAGCCCCACGGGGTCGGAGACCCAGTACTTC.

The rearrangement links TRBV18 to TRBJ1-2, with 8 bases identical to TRBD1. V lost 7 bases to trimming and J lost 5 bases; unmatched junction nucleotides: 9. CDR1 KGHSH and CDR2 LQKENI come from the germline V gene. This CDR3 has 14 amino acids. The CDR3 DNA reads TGTGCCAGCTTCCCGGGACAGGAGGCTTATGGCTACACCTTC. It specifies CASFPGQEAYGYTF.

The sample holds one count of this clone. The chain links TRBV3-1 (or the pseudogene TRBV3-2) to TRBJ2-3, with D hard to call. V gave up 4 bases and J gave up 5 bases, with 4 bases separating them. In germline, CDR1 is LGHDT, CDR2 YNNKEL (reference sequence). The CDR3 spans 11 residues. CDR3 in amino acids: CASSLRDTQYF. The CDR3 coding sequence is TGTGCCAGCAGCCTGCGAGATACGCAGTATTTT.